This T cell receptor (beta chain) was recorded in a study of blood T cell repertoires in COVID-19. On the study more broadly: Sites in the United States, Italy and Spain provided acute and convalescent COVID-19 samples.

V shed 0 bases and J shed 8 bases, with 14 bases lying between them. Germline V gives CDR1 MGHRA, CDR2 YSYEKL. The CDR3 consists of 16 residues. Original data processing: Estimation of nucleated cell counts was performed using reference gene primer amplification. Only in-frame clones appear in the TCRdb table, and some are missing; sequencing was by immunoSEQ multiplex PCR. V and J calls and clone size are given by that table; D and trimming were obtained from the DNA. The sample has 250,000 to 350,000 clones, around 85% seen once; the top ten hold roughly 1.5%. Sequenced material: peripheral blood. The receptor was derived from a human donor with COVID-19, enrolled during active disease. The donor label of this sample is uncertain. The V gene is TRBV4-1, the J gene TRBJ1-6, with D possibly TRBD1 on 5 matching bases. CDR3: CASSQDLIRADSPLHF. DNA of the CDR3: TGCGCCAGCAGCCAAGATCTAATCAGGGCGGATTCACCCCTCCACTTT.